This is a list of T cell receptor beta chains from one sample in a study of PD-1 blockade in classical Hodgkin lymphoma. Some clones are missing from TCRdb's copy, which holds only in-frame ones; the method was immunoSEQ multiplex PCR. This sample yields approximately 13,000 clones, of which about 82% are seen a single time; about a quarter belongs to the top ten. The sequences come from peripheral blood mononuclear cells (PBMCs), collected at baseline. These receptors all come from a human donor with classical Hodgkin lymphoma. The CDR3 runs from the conserved cysteine through the conserved F or W. D genes are given only for firm matches. Size values are once, few and many counts, or a class for expanded clones, and some rows have none.

CDR3 DNA: TGTGCCAGCAGCAAGGACAGGTTGCAGAACACTGAAGCTTTCTTT
CDR3 protein: CASSKDRLQNTEAFF
D gene: TRBD1
V gene: TRBV7-6
clone size: -
J gene: TRBJ1-1
CDR3 length: 15

CDR3 DNA: TGCGCCAGCAGCTTGATGGGCCTACCGGCAGGCACTGAAGCTTTCTTT
CDR3 protein: CASSLMGLPAGTEAFF
D gene: -
V gene: TRBV5-1
clone size: few
J gene: TRBJ1-1
CDR3 length: 16

CDR3 DNA: TGTGCCAGCAGTCAGGCCTACGAGCAGTACTTC
CDR3 protein: CASSQAYEQYF
D gene: -
V gene: TRBV6-5
clone size: -
J gene: TRBJ2-7
CDR3 length: 11

CDR3 DNA: TGTGCCAGCAGTAGAGGGGGCACCAACACCGGGGAGCTGTTTTTT
CDR3 protein: CASSRGGTNTGELFF
D gene: TRBD1
V gene: TRBV7-2
clone size: few
J gene: TRBJ2-2
CDR3 length: 15

CDR3 DNA: TGCGCCAGCAGCTTGCGGGTTCTGGAGACCCAGTACTTC
CDR3 protein: CASSLRVLETQYF
D gene: -
V gene: TRBV5-1
clone size: -
J gene: TRBJ2-5
CDR3 length: 13

CDR3 DNA: TGTGCCAGCAGCTTCACTTTGGGGACACTGTCCGGCTACACCTTC
CDR3 protein: CASSFTLGTLSGYTF
D gene: -
V gene: TRBV5-4
clone size: -
J gene: TRBJ1-2
CDR3 length: 15

CDR3 DNA: TGTGCCAGCAGCTTAAACTCCTATAATTCACCCCTCCACTTT
CDR3 protein: CASSLNSYNSPLHF
D gene: -
V gene: TRBV13
clone size: once
J gene: TRBJ1-6
CDR3 length: 14

CDR3 DNA: TGTGCCATCAGACCGGGAGGGGCAGGCAATGAGCAGTTCTTC
CDR3 protein: CAIRPGGAGNEQFF
D gene: TRBD2
V gene: TRBV10-3
clone size: -
J gene: TRBJ2-1
CDR3 length: 14

CDR3 DNA: TGTGCCAGCAGTTCTCTGCCTAGCGCCTACAATGAGCAGTTCTTC
CDR3 protein: CASSSLPSAYNEQFF
D gene: -
V gene: TRBV27
clone size: -
J gene: TRBJ2-1
CDR3 length: 15

CDR3 DNA: TGTGCCAGTAGTACCCCCCGACAGATTTACAATCAGCCCCAGCATTTT
CDR3 protein: CASSTPRQIYNQPQHF
D gene: -
V gene: TRBV19
clone size: -
J gene: TRBJ1-5
CDR3 length: 16

CDR3 DNA: TGTGCCAGCAGCTTAGAGGACGGTACCTACGAGCAGTACTTC
CDR3 protein: CASSLEDGTYEQYF
D gene: -
V gene: TRBV7-2
clone size: once
J gene: TRBJ2-7
CDR3 length: 14

CDR3 DNA: TGTGCCAGCAGGAGGACAGGGAACTATGGCTACACCTTC
CDR3 protein: CASRRTGNYGYTF
D gene: TRBD1
V gene: TRBV2
clone size: -
J gene: TRBJ1-2
CDR3 length: 13

CDR3 DNA: TGTGCCAGCTCGCAACAGGGGGCCGGGGAGCTGTTTTTT
CDR3 protein: CASSQQGAGELFF
D gene: TRBD1
V gene: TRBV18
clone size: -
J gene: TRBJ2-2
CDR3 length: 13

CDR3 DNA: TGTGCTACTTTTAGCGGGGTGGGTGAGACCCAGTACTTC
CDR3 protein: CATFSGVGETQYF
D gene: TRBD2
V gene: TRBV7-7
clone size: -
J gene: TRBJ2-5
CDR3 length: 13

CDR3 DNA: TGTGCCAGCAGCTTGACAGGGGTCTATGGCTACACCTTC
CDR3 protein: CASSLTGVYGYTF
D gene: TRBD1
V gene: TRBV5-6
clone size: -
J gene: TRBJ1-2
CDR3 length: 13

CDR3 DNA: TGTGCCACCAGCAGGGATAACAGGGGTACGAGGAACACTGAAGCTTTCTTT
CDR3 protein: CATSRDNRGTRNTEAFF
D gene: TRBD1
V gene: TRBV15
clone size: -
J gene: TRBJ1-1
CDR3 length: 17

CDR3 DNA: TGTGCCTCCGGACGAGCATATAACACTGAAGCTTTCTTT
CDR3 protein: CASGRAYNTEAFF
D gene: -
V gene: TRBV30
clone size: -
J gene: TRBJ1-1
CDR3 length: 13

CDR3 DNA: TGTGCCATTAGCGGGGGGCCAGAACTAGCCAAAAACATTCAGTACTTC
CDR3 protein: CAISGGPELAKNIQYF
D gene: TRBD2
V gene: TRBV10-3
clone size: -
J gene: TRBJ2-4
CDR3 length: 16

CDR3 DNA: TGTGCCAGCAGCTCCTTGGGGGGCCGGGACAGGAGACCGAATGAGCAGTTCTTC
CDR3 protein: CASSSLGGRDRRPNEQFF
D gene: TRBD1
V gene: TRBV7-9
clone size: -
J gene: TRBJ2-1
CDR3 length: 18

CDR3 DNA: TGTGCCAGCAATAGTGAGATTTGGGAAAAACTGTTTTTT
CDR3 protein: CASNSEIWEKLFF
D gene: -
V gene: TRBV2
clone size: -
J gene: TRBJ1-4
CDR3 length: 13

CDR3 DNA: TGTGCCAGCGGCATGGGGGGGGTTAGCTACACCTTC
CDR3 protein: CASGMGGVSYTF
D gene: -
V gene: TRBV27
clone size: -
J gene: TRBJ1-2
CDR3 length: 12

CDR3 DNA: TGTGCCAGCAGTCCTTTACTAGCGGGGGAGCAGTTCTTC
CDR3 protein: CASSPLLAGEQFF
D gene: TRBD2
V gene: TRBV6-1
clone size: once
J gene: TRBJ2-1
CDR3 length: 13

CDR3 DNA: TGTGCCAGCAGCTTAGCACTTGTCGGGGAATTAAATTCACCCCTCCACTTT
CDR3 protein: CASSLALVGELNSPLHF
D gene: -
V gene: TRBV7-8
clone size: -
J gene: TRBJ1-6
CDR3 length: 17

CDR3 DNA: TGTGCCAGCAGCTTACTTGGGACAGGGGGTGGCTACACCTTC
CDR3 protein: CASSLLGTGGGYTF
D gene: TRBD1
V gene: TRBV11-2
clone size: -
J gene: TRBJ1-2
CDR3 length: 14

CDR3 DNA: TGTGCCAGCAGCTTAGGAGGGGTTGGGGGATATCGTTCACCCCTCCACTTT
CDR3 protein: CASSLGGVGGYRSPLHF
D gene: -
V gene: TRBV2
clone size: -
J gene: TRBJ1-6
CDR3 length: 17

CDR3 DNA: TGTGCCATCACCGAGGGGGCTAGCACAGATACGCAGTATTTT
CDR3 protein: CAITEGASTDTQYF
D gene: TRBD1
V gene: TRBV10-3
clone size: -
J gene: TRBJ2-3
CDR3 length: 14

CDR3 DNA: TGTGCCAGCAGCTTAGAGGGAATGGGTTTCAGAAATGACAATGAGCAGTTCTTC
CDR3 protein: CASSLEGMGFRNDNEQFF
D gene: -
V gene: TRBV5-5
clone size: -
J gene: TRBJ2-1
CDR3 length: 18

CDR3 DNA: TGTGCCAGCTCACCATTCTCTGGGGTAGGCACAGATACGCAGTATTTT
CDR3 protein: CASSPFSGVGTDTQYF
D gene: -
V gene: TRBV18
clone size: -
J gene: TRBJ2-3
CDR3 length: 16

CDR3 DNA: TGTGCCAGCAGCTCGCAGGGGATTAACTATGGCTACACCTTC
CDR3 protein: CASSSQGINYGYTF
D gene: -
V gene: TRBV7-2
clone size: medium-sized
J gene: TRBJ1-2
CDR3 length: 14

CDR3 DNA: TGTGCCAGCAGTGACGGGACAGGGGGCCGAGGGGGAAATCGCTACACCTTC
CDR3 protein: CASSDGTGGRGGNRYTF
D gene: TRBD1
V gene: TRBV2
clone size: once
J gene: TRBJ1-2
CDR3 length: 17

CDR3 DNA: TGTGCCAGCAGCCCCGGGCGGGCGCTGAACACTGAAGCTTTCTTT
CDR3 protein: CASSPGRALNTEAFF
D gene: -
V gene: TRBV11-1
clone size: -
J gene: TRBJ1-1
CDR3 length: 15

CDR3 DNA: TGTGCCAGCAGCACACTAGTTCATGGGTTGGATACGCAGTATTTT
CDR3 protein: CASSTLVHGLDTQYF
D gene: -
V gene: TRBV7-2
clone size: -
J gene: TRBJ2-3
CDR3 length: 15

CDR3 DNA: TGTGCCAGCTCACCCGTCAGAGGCTACGAGCAGTACTTC
CDR3 protein: CASSPVRGYEQYF
D gene: -
V gene: TRBV18
clone size: -
J gene: TRBJ2-7
CDR3 length: 13

CDR3 DNA: TGTGCCAGCAGTTTAGGGGGGGCGCGGGGGACTGAAGCTTTCTTT
CDR3 protein: CASSLGGARGTEAFF
D gene: -
V gene: TRBV28
clone size: -
J gene: TRBJ1-1
CDR3 length: 15

CDR3 DNA: TGTGCCAGTAGTACCAAGCGGGGGAGCACAGATACGCAGTATTTT
CDR3 protein: CASSTKRGSTDTQYF
D gene: TRBD2
V gene: TRBV19
clone size: -
J gene: TRBJ2-3
CDR3 length: 15

CDR3 DNA: TGTGCCATCAGTGACAGGGGAACTGGGGCCAACGTCCTGACTTTC
CDR3 protein: CAISDRGTGANVLTF
D gene: -
V gene: TRBV10-3
clone size: -
J gene: TRBJ2-6
CDR3 length: 15

CDR3 DNA: TGTGCCAGCAGTGATGGGACAGCCGGTATAATGAACACTGAAGCTTTCTTT
CDR3 protein: CASSDGTAGIMNTEAFF
D gene: TRBD1
V gene: TRBV6-1
clone size: -
J gene: TRBJ1-1
CDR3 length: 17

CDR3 DNA: TGTGCCAGCAGCTTATTTGACAATCTGTTCTTC
CDR3 protein: CASSLFDNLFF
D gene: -
V gene: TRBV7-9
clone size: -
J gene: TRBJ2-1
CDR3 length: 11

CDR3 DNA: TGTGCCAGCAGTTACTCGTTAAGCGGGGTGGTCTTC
CDR3 protein: CASSYSLSGVVF
D gene: TRBD2
V gene: TRBV6-5
clone size: -
J gene: TRBJ2-1
CDR3 length: 12

CDR3 DNA: TGTGCCAGCAGTTACGGGACAGGGATACCAGATACGCAGTATTTT
CDR3 protein: CASSYGTGIPDTQYF
D gene: TRBD1
V gene: TRBV6-6
clone size: -
J gene: TRBJ2-3
CDR3 length: 15

CDR3 DNA: TGTGCCAGCAGCTTAGGCAGGGGGTTCGTTCAGCCCCAGCATTTT
CDR3 protein: CASSLGRGFVQPQHF
D gene: TRBD1
V gene: TRBV11-3
clone size: once
J gene: TRBJ1-5
CDR3 length: 15

CDR3 DNA: TGTGCCAGTAGTATGGACAGCAATCAGCCCCAGCATTTT
CDR3 protein: CASSMDSNQPQHF
D gene: -
V gene: TRBV19
clone size: medium-sized
J gene: TRBJ1-5
CDR3 length: 13

CDR3 DNA: TGCGCCAGCAGCTTGGTTGGGGACAACAGGGTTCCCGCTTTCTTT
CDR3 protein: CASSLVGDNRVPAFF
D gene: -
V gene: TRBV5-1
clone size: -
J gene: TRBJ1-1
CDR3 length: 15

CDR3 DNA: TGTGCCAGCTCACTACAGGGAACTGAAGCTTTCTTT
CDR3 protein: CASSLQGTEAFF
D gene: -
V gene: TRBV18
clone size: -
J gene: TRBJ1-1
CDR3 length: 12

CDR3 DNA: TGTGCCAGCAGCTTGGGCGGGGCCTCCTACAATGAGCAGTTCTTC
CDR3 protein: CASSLGGASYNEQFF
D gene: -
V gene: TRBV5-6
clone size: -
J gene: TRBJ2-1
CDR3 length: 15